This TCR beta chain was captured in a study of cytomegalovirus exposure and HLA in healthy donors. Study conclusions and caveats: Beyond CMV serostatus, there was no information to go on about immune exposure. Roughly uniform depth of sequencing across donors was assumed in presence/absence analyses. Reported findings show TCR beta sequences accurately forecast HLA-A and HLA-B alleles in most subjects.

This clone was detected only a few times. The target antigen is unknown. Both 60 Vbeta primers and 13 Jbeta primers went into the PCR. Only in-frame clones appear in the TCRdb table, and some are missing; sequencing was by immunoSEQ multiplex PCR. Among 300,000 or so clones listed, approximately 84% were seen once. Germline V gives CDR1 SGHDN, CDR2 FVKESK. The ends were cut back, 4 bases at V and 2 bases at J, with 9 bases in the middle. This CDR3 is 13 amino acids long. The chain links TRBV14 to TRBJ2-7; D not certain. The source is a woman aged 40 to 50 in good health and CMV-seropositive. The sample was PBMCs. CDR3 region: CASSRQTAYEQYF. The CDR3 DNA sequence: TGTGCCAGCAGCCGACAAACGGCCTACGAGCAGTACTTC.